This TCR beta chain stems from a study of T-cell memory formation after mild COVID-19. The overall study: In these data, TCR clusters were largely donor specific.

Libraries for TCRalpha and TCRbeta carried sample barcodes and unique molecular identifiers via 5'RACE. One entry per CDR3 protein, called by TCRdb with MiXCR from the 5' RACE reads. This table has about 170,000 distinct CDR3 sequences, approximately 12% appearing once. V shed 6 bases, J shed 3 bases, and the junction held 7 bases outside the gene matches. The germline V gene has CDR1 LGHDT and CDR2 YNNKEL (reference sequence). The CDR3 length is 15 residues. This sequence originates from a young man who had mild COVID-19 (a few samples of this study predate the infection). Cell type and time point are not known. Material: PBMCs or a T cell subset sorted from them (not recorded which). V usage is TRBV3-1 and J usage is TRBJ2-7, with TRBD2 matching over 11 bases. Here the CDR3 reads CASRLSGGGNYEQYF. The CDR3 DNA reads as TGTGCCAGCAGACTTAGCGGGGGGGGCAACTACGAGCAGTACTTC.